This T cell receptor beta chain was captured in a study of cytomegalovirus exposure and HLA in healthy donors. Note on this clone: Its antigen is still unknown.

Findings of the study overall: In all likelihood, a cluster of highly shared sequence variants was a sequencing artifact. Altogether, 150 to 200 TCR beta chains were recorded as cytomegalovirus-associated.

60 Vbeta and 13 Jbeta primers were used in PCR. Clones were read by immunoSEQ multiplex PCR, and TCRdb kept only the in-frame ones, dropping some. The sample lists 150,000 to 180,000 clones; 70% to 80% were seen once. CDR1 MNHNS and CDR2 SASEGT come from the germline V gene. The CDR3 covers 13 residues. The germline V and J ends were trimmed by 2 bases and 14 bases, with 16 bases remaining between them. The sample consisted of PBMCs. The chain uses TRBV6-1 and TRBJ2-1, with a weak D call TRBD2 (6 bases). The origin of this receptor is a young man in good health and CMV-seronegative. CDR3 in DNA: TGTGCCAGCAGTGAATTTGTTTGGAGGGGCGAGTTCTTC. Protein: CASSEFVWRGEFF.